This T cell receptor (beta chain) was captured by sequencing in a study of blood T cell repertoires in COVID-19. Across the study: Some COVID-19 samples were acute and others convalescent; all came from the United States, Italy and Spain. PBMCs, B-cell-depleted T cells, or T cells provided the cDNA or gDNA that made up the material.

In the authors' methods: Nucleated cell counts were estimated from reference gene primer amplification. Libraries were prepared by immunoSEQ multiplex PCR; TCRdb keeps only in-frame clonotypes and omits some of them. For V, J and clone size, that table is used; D and trimming come from the DNA. This sample has roughly 240,000 clones; more than 75% occur once, and the top ten carry approximately 3%. CDR3 length equals 17 residues. The germline gives CDR1 LGHDT, CDR2 YNNKEL (reference sequence). V was shortened by 2 bases and J by 0 bases, with 11 bases between the two germline ends. This sequence was found in a woman in her 30s who had recovered from COVID-19. The genes are TRBV3-1 (or the pseudogene TRBV3-2) and TRBJ2-6; a possible D gene is TRBD1 (6 bases). Sequenced sample: peripheral blood. This chain's CDR3 is CASSQRIGGSGANVLTF. CDR3 DNA sequence: TGTGCCAGCAGCCAACGAATAGGGGGCTCTGGGGCCAACGTCCTGACTTTC.